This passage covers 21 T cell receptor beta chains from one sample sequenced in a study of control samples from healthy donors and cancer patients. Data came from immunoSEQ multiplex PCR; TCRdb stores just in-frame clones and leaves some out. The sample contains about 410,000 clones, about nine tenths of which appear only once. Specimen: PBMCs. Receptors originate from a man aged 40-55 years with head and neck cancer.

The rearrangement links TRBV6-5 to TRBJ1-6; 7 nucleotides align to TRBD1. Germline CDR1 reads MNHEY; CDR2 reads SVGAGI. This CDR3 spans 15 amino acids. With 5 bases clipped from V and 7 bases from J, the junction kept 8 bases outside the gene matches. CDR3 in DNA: TGTGCCAGCAGTCCCCGACAGGGTAGGAATTCACCCCTCCACTTT. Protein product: CASSPRQGRNSPLHF.

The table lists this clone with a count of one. The DNA of the CDR3 is TGTGCCATCAGAATTACCGGGACAGGGGGTAATTCGGGCTACACCTTC. The encoded protein is CAIRITGTGGNSGYTF. The rearrangement joins TRBV27 to TRBJ1-2; 11 bases are a match to TRBD1. After removal of 10 bases from V and 8 bases from J, the junction contained 18 bases not matched to a gene. Germline values: CDR1 MNHEY, CDR2 SMNVEV (reference sequence). The CDR3 consists of 16 residues.

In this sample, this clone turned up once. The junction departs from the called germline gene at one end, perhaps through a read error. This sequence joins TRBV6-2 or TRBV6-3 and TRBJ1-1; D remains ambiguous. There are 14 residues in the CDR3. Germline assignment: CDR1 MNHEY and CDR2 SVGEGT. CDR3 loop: CASSDSTGSSKAFF. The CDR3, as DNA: TGTGCCAGCAGTGACTCGACTGGGTCCTCGAAAGCTTTCTTT.

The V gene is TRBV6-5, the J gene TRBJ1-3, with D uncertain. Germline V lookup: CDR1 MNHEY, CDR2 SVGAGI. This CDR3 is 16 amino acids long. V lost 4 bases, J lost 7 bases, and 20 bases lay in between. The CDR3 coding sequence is TGTGCCAGCAGTTCCGCCCGCACCGGGTCAAGGAACACCATATATTTT. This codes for CASSSARTGSRNTIYF.

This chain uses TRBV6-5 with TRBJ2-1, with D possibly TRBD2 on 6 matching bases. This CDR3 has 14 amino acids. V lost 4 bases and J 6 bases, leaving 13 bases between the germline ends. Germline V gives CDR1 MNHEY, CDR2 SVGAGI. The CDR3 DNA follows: TGTGCCAGCAGTTTTGGAGGGTCCCGCAATGAGCAGTTCTTC. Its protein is CASSFGGSRNEQFF.

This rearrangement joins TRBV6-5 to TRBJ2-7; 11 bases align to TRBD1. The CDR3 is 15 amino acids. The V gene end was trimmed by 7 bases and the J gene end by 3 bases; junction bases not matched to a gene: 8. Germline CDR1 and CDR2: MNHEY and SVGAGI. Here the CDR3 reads CASTRAGTGGYEQYF. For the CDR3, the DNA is TGTGCCAGCACCCGAGCCGGGACAGGGGGCTACGAGCAGTACTTC.

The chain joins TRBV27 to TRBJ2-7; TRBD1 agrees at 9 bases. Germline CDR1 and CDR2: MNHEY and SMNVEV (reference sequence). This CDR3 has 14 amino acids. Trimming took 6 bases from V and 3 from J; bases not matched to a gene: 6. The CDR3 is CASRQNRGLYEQYF. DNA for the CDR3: TGTGCCAGCAGACAAAACAGGGGGCTCTACGAGCAGTACTTC.

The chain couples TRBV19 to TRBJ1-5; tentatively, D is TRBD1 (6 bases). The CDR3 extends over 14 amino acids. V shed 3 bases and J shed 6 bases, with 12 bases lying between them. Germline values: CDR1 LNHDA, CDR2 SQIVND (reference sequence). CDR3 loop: CASSMMRGGQPQHF. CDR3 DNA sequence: TGTGCCAGTAGTATGATGAGGGGGGGTCAGCCCCAGCATTTT. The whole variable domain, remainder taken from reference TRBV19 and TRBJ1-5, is DGGITQSPKYLFRKEGQNVTLSCEQNLNHDAMYWYRQDPGQGLRLIYYSQIVNDFQKGDIAEGYSVSREKKESFPLTVTSAQKNPTAFYLCASSMMRGGQPQHFGDGTRLSIL.

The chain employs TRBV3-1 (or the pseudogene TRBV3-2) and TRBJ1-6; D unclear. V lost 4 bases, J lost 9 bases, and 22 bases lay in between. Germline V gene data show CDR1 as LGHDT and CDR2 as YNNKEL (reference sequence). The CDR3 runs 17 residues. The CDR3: CASSPYGPQERSSPLHF. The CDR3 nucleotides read TGTGCCAGCAGCCCATATGGCCCCCAAGAGAGAAGTTCACCCCTCCACTTT.

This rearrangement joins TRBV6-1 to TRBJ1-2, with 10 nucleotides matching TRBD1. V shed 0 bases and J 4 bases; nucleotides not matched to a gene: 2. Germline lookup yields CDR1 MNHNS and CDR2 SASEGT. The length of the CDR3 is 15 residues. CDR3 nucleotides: TGTGCCAGCAGTGAAGCCCGGACAGGGGGCTATGGCTACACCTTC. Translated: CASSEARTGGYGYTF.

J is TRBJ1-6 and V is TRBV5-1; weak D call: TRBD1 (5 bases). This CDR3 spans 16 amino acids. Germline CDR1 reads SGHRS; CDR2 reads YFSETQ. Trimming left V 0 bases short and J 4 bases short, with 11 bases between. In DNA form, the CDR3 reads TGCGCCAGCAGCTTGGTGTCAGGGAGTTATAATTCACCCCTCCACTTT. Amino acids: CASSLVSGSYNSPLHF.

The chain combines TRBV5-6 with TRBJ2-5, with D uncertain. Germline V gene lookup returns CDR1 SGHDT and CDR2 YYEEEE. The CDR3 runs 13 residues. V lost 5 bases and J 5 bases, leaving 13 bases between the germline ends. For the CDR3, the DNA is TGTGCCAGCAGGGCGAGGCGTCTGGAGACCCAGTACTTC. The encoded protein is CASRARRLETQYF.

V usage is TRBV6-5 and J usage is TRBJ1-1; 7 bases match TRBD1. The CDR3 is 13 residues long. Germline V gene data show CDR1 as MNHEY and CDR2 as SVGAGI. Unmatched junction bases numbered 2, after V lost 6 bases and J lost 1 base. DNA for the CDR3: TGTGCCAGCAGGAGACAGGGGAACACTGAAGCTTTCTTT. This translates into CASRRQGNTEAFF.

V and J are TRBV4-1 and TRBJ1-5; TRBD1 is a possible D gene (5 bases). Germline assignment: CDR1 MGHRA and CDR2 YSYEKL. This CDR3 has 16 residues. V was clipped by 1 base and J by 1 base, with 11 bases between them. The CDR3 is CASSQVGRESNQPQHF. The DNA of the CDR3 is TGCGCCAGCAGCCAAGTTGGCAGGGAAAGCAATCAGCCCCAGCATTTT.

The CDR3 loop reads CASSPRGGLGQETQYF. As DNA, the CDR3 is TGTGCCAGCAGTCCCAGGGGAGGGCTGGGCCAAGAGACCCAGTACTTC. The chain recombines TRBV6-6 with TRBJ2-5; D might be TRBD2 (7 bases). Between the trimmed V and J ends, which lost 5 bases and 1 base, there was a span of 17 bases. Germline loops: CDR1 MNHNY, CDR2 SVGAGI (reference sequence). The CDR3 runs 16 residues.

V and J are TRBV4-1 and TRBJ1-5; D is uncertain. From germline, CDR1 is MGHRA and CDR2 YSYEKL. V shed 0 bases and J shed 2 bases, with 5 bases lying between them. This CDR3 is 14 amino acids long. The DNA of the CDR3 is TGCGCCAGCAGCCAAGATTGGGGCAATCAGCCCCAGCATTTT. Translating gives CASSQDWGNQPQHF.

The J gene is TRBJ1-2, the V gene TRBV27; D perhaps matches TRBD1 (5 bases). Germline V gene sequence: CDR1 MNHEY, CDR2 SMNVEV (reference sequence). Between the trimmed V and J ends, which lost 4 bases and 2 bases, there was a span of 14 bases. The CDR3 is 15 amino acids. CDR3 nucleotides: TGTGCCAGCAGTTGGGGAGGGACGGACAACTATGGCTACACCTTC. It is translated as CASSWGGTDNYGYTF.

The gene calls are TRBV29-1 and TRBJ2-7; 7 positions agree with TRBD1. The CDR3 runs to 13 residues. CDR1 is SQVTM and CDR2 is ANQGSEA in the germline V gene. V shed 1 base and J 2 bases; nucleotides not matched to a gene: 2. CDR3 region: CSVEGTGAYEQYF. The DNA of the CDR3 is TGCAGCGTTGAAGGGACAGGAGCCTACGAGCAGTACTTC.

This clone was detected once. CDR3 amino acids: CASSQGLAGLETQYF. CDR3 nucleotides: TGTGCCAGCAGCCAGGGACTAGCGGGTTTGGAGACCCAGTACTTC. The V call is TRBV5-6, the J call TRBJ2-5; TRBD2 agrees at 12 bases. Germline CDR1 is SGHDT and CDR2 is YYEEEE. This CDR3 spans 15 amino acids. The junction had 6 bases not matched to a gene; V was cut back by 4 bases and J by 5 bases.

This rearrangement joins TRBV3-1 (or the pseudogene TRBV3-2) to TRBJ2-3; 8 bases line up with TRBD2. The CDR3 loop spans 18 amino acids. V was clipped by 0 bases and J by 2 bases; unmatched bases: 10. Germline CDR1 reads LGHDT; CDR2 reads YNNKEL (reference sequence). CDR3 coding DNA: TGTGCCAGCAGCCAAGAGTGGGTCGGGAGGGGATCCACAGATACGCAGTATTTT. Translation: CASSQEWVGRGSTDTQYF.

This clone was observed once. The CDR3 region is CATSDRVAGSPDTQYF. The CDR3 region has the DNA TGTGCCACCAGTGATAGGGTAGCGGGGTCTCCAGATACGCAGTATTTT. The V and J genes are TRBV24-1 and TRBJ2-3; 8 bases are shared with TRBD2. V lost 3 bases and J lost 4; bases outside the gene matches: 8. CDR3 length: 16 amino acids. Germline lookup yields CDR1 KGHDR and CDR2 SFDVKD.